This TCR beta chain was retrieved from a study of T cells after yellow fever vaccination. Study-level points and caveats: The secondary response peaked faster, at day 5 versus 15, but was weaker. Most clones from primary vaccination were detected again post-booster (just under 97% CD4, 88% CD8). The bulk population could contribute abundant contaminating clonotypes to FACS-sorted repertoires.

This CDR3 spans 13 amino acids. Germline V CDR1 and CDR2: LNHNV, YYDKDF (reference sequence). With 0 bases removed from V and 4 bases from J, the gap between germline ends came to 6 bases. In this sample, this clonotype turned up a few times. Its antigen is currently unknown. Conversion of TCR transcripts into cDNA relied on 5'RACE template switching, which added a universal primer site and UMIs. TCRdb itself ran the 5' RACE reads through MiXCR, one entry per CDR3 protein. The sample records some 340,000 distinct CDR3 sequences, about 10% being singletons. This clonotype was sampled from a young man who received the YFV17D yellow fever vaccine. The source was CD4+ T cells sorted from PBMCs, collected 45 days after the yellow fever booster vaccination. The chain carries TRBV15 and TRBJ2-5; D remains unclear. CDR3 sequence reads: CATSREQLETQYF. Here the CDR3 DNA reads TGTGCCACCAGCAGAGAGCAATTAGAGACCCAGTACTTC.